This T cell receptor beta chain was sequenced in a study of Tregs in tolerant kidney transplant recipients. Turning to the study itself: The nonmyeloablative bone marrow transplants came from related graft donors, with transient mixed chimerism.

Recipient PBMCs carried a CFSE label and met irradiated graft donor PBMCs for less than 7 days before FACS sorting. Profiled with immunoSEQ multiplex PCR; TCRdb holds only in-frame clones, not every one. The table includes approximately 15,000 clones, around 49% detected once. The CDR3 is made up of 18 amino acids. J was trimmed by 4 bases and V by 4 bases; bases with no gene match: 18. Study-wide results and limits: Biological reproducibility was not directly addressed, but technical replication error appeared minimal. Nucleotide sequences could not be compared across some patients' samples due to primer changes. The most relevant donor-specific Treg TCRbeta repertoire apparently came from expansion with activated donor B cells.

A note on this clone: What it binds is not known.

The source of this sequence is a human patient who received a combined kidney and bone marrow transplant. V and J are TRBV23-1 and TRBJ1-2, with 7 bases that match TRBD1. TRBV23-1 is reported as an ORF; its role is uncertain. The sequencing used CD4+ T cells from blood cultured with allogeneic cells, collected before the transplant. As DNA, the CDR3 is TGCGCCAGCAGTCGATTAGGGACAGAGCGCCCTACTAGCTATGGCTACACCTTC. Its protein is CASSRLGTERPTSYGYTF.